These 9 T cell receptor beta chains originate from one sample sequenced in a study of CXCR3-negative and CXCR3-positive naive CD8 T cells. Study-level results: TRB CDR3 hydrophobicity was greater in CXCR3-positive naive cells than in CXCR3-negative naive cells.

The antigens for these receptors are not known. Libraries were UMI-labeled 5' RACE TRB cDNA. Using the 5' RACE reads, TCRdb records one entry per CDR3 protein without DNA. The repertoire shows approximately 100,000 distinct CDR3 sequences; the top ten hold 0.36%. What was sequenced was naive CXCR3+ CD8+ T cells from blood. This sample's subset: CD45RO-CCR7+CD27+CD95- naive CD8+ T cells expressing CXCR3 (TNR3+). These receptors all stem from a human donor in good health. Some clones in this sample may be carry-over from other donors' samples.

The V gene is TRBV5-1, the J gene TRBJ2-7; there is no DNA to check the TCRdb D call of TRBD1. Germline V lookup: CDR1 SGHRS, CDR2 YFSETQ. This CDR3 has 17 residues. The CDR3 is CASSLGEAGVRNYEQYF.

The rearrangement joins TRBV4-3 to TRBJ1-1. CDR1 and CDR2 (germline): LGHNA, YSLEER. This CDR3 spans 16 amino acids. CDR3 protein: CASSTHQGHTNTEAFF.

The chain combines TRBV20-1 with TRBJ2-1; TCRdb returns TRBD2, unconfirmable since there is no DNA. This CDR3 has 17 amino acids. Germline assignment: CDR1 DFQATT and CDR2 SNEGSKA (reference sequence). The CDR3 reads CSARGLRASVSYNEQFF.

The chain combines TRBV19 with TRBJ2-1. CDR1 LNHDA and CDR2 SQIVND come from the germline V gene (reference sequence). The CDR3 contains 13 residues. CDR3 residues: CATETSSYNEQFF.

This rearrangement joins TRBV5-5 to TRBJ2-7; TCRdb's D call of TRBD1 is untestable without DNA. This CDR3 comprises 13 residues. The germline V gene encodes CDR1 SGHKS and CDR2 YYEKEE (reference sequence). CDR3 amino acids: CASSVGTAYEQYF.

The chain carries TRBV7-9 and TRBJ2-2; TCRdb names TRBD1, which stays unverified in the absence of DNA. The CDR3 runs to 14 residues. From germline, CDR1 is SEHNR and CDR2 FQNEAQ (reference sequence). The CDR3 region is CASSLVQGDRELFF.

The CDR3 loop is CSVAERTGHTDTQYF. The rearrangement joins TRBV29-1 to TRBJ2-3; TCRdb indicates TRBD1, and absent DNA this call remains unverified. From germline, CDR1 is SQVTM and CDR2 ANQGSEA. The CDR3 runs 15 residues.

The genes are TRBV4-1 and TRBJ2-7; TCRdb gives TRBD1 as the D gene, but with no DNA this cannot be confirmed. This CDR3 contains 15 residues. Per germline, CDR1 MGHRA and CDR2 YSYEKL. The CDR3 reads CASSQGQGGTYEQYF.

The chain joins TRBV4-1 to TRBJ2-2; the D call from TCRdb, TRBD2, cannot be confirmed without DNA. The CDR3 contains 18 residues. CDR1 is MGHRA, CDR2 YSYEKL, per germline. The CDR3 is CASSQGGLAGGFAGELFF.